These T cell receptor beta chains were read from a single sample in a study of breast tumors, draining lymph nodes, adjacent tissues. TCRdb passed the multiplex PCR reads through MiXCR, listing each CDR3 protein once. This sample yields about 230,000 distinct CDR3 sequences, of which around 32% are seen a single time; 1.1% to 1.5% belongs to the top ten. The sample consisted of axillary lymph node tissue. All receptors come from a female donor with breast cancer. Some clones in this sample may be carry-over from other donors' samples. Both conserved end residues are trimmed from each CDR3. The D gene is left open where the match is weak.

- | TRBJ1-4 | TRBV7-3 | ASSPNGPEKLF
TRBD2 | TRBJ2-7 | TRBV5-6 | ASSLRGLAAVYEQY
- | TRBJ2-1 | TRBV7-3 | ASSPQGRAGQYSEQF
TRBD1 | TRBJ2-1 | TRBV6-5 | ASSYSPGQGANEQF
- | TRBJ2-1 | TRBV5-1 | ASSLVVDNNEQF
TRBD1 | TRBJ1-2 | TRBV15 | ATRDRGIDGYT
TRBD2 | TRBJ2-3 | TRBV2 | ASRALAGAPDTQY
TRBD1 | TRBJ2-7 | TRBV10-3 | AISAGTVPYEQY
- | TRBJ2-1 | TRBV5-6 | ASGLEFVNNEQF
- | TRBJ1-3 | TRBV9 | ASSVTFSSGNTIY
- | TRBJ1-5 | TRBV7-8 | ASSRGGGEPQH
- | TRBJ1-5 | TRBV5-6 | ASSLRDNQPQH
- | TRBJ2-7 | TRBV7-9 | ASSLGQGGEQY
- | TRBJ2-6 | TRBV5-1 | ASSLDSGPNVLT
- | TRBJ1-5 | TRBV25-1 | ARGHQPQH
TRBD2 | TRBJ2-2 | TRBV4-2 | ASSHLAGDAGELF
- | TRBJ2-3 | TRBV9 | ASSRTWGAVDTQY
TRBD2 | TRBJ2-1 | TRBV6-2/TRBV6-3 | ASSYGAGGGAYNEQF
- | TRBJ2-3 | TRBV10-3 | AIRGQDTDTQY
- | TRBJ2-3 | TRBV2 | ASSALVLGTDTQY
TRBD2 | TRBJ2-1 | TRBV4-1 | ASSQQGLAGTNEQF
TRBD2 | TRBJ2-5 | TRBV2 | ASSRTSGSQETQY
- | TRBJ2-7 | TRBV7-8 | ASSRSQDSYEQY
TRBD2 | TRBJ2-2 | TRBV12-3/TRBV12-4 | ASSFSGIGTGELF
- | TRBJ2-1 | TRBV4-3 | ASPQGSKGQF
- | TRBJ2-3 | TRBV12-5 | ASALYRVTDTQY
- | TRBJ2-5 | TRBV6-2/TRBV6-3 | ASTPTSSFGETQY
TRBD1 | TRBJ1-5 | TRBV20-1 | SATGTGVNQPQH
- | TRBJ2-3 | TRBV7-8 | ASSLGPVPTDTQY
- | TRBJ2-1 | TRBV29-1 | SVLGRSYNEQF
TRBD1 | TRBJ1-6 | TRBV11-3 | ASSATGQIYNSYNSPLH
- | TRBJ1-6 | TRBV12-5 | ASGQGRSSYNSPLH
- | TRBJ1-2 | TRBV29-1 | SVDGTFGSYGYT
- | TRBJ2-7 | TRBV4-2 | ASSQSQASTYEQY
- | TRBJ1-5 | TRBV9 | ASSVGSSNQPKP
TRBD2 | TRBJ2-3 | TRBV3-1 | ASSQDIGLAGGGTDTQY
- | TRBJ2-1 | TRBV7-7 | ASSWGGGEQF
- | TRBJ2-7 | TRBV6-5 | ASSRGPSSYEQY
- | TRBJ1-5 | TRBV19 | ASKSSVRVNQPQH
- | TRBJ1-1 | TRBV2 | ASSELASGRSEAF
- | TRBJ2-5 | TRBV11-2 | ASSRRRETQY